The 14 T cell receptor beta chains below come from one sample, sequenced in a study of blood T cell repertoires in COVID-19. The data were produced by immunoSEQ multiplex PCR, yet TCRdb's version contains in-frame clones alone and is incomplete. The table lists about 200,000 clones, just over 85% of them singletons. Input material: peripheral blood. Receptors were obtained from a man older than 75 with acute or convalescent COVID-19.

CDR3 sequence reads: CASSLGRGGYGYTF. Written as DNA, the CDR3 is TGTGCCAGCAGTTTGGGCAGGGGTGGCTATGGCTACACCTTC. This chain links TRBV28 with TRBJ1-2; possibly TRBD1 for D (6 bases). Looked up from germline, CDR1 is MDHEN and CDR2 is SYDVKM. The V and J ends lost 3 bases and 4 bases respectively, with 12 bases between them. There are 14 residues in the CDR3.

The CDR3 spells CASSRDFQETQYF. CDR3 nucleotide sequence: TGTGCCAGCAGTAGGGACTTCCAAGAGACCCAGTACTTC. V usage is TRBV6-2 or TRBV6-3 and J usage is TRBJ2-5; D might be TRBD2 (6 bases). V was pared by 5 bases and J by 1 base, with 8 bases between. Germline values: CDR1 MNHEY, CDR2 SVGEGT. This CDR3 has 13 residues.

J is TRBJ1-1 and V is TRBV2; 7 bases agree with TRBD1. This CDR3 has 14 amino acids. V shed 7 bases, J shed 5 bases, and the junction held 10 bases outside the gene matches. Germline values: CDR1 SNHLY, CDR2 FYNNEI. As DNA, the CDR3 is TGTGCCAGCAACCCGGAACAGGGGCGAACTGAAGCTTTCTTT. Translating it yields CASNPEQGRTEAFF.

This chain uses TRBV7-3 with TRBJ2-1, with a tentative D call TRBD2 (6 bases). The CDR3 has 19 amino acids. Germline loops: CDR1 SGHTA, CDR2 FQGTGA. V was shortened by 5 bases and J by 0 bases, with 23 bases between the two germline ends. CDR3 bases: TGTGCCAGCAGCGGTCAAGCACCGAATAGCGGATCCTCCTACAATGAGCAGTTCTTC. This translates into CASSGQAPNSGSSYNEQFF. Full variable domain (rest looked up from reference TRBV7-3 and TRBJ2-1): GAGVSQTPSNKVTEKGKYVELRCDPISGHTALYWYRQSLGQGPEFLIYFQGTGAADDSGLPNDRFFAVRPEGSVSTLKIQRTERGDSAVYLCASSGQAPNSGSSYNEQFFGPGTRLTVL.

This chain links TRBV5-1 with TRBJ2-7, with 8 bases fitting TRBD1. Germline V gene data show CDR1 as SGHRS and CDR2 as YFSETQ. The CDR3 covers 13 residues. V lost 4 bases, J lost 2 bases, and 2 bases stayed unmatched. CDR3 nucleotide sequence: TGCGCCAGCAGCGACAGGGGACCCTACGAGCAGTACGTC. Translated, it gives CASSDRGPYEQYV.

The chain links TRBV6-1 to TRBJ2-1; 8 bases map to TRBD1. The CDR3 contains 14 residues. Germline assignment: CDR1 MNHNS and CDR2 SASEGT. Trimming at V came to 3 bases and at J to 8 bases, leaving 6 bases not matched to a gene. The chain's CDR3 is CASSDRTGRDEQFF. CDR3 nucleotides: TGTGCCAGCAGTGACCGGACAGGGCGGGATGAGCAGTTCTTC.

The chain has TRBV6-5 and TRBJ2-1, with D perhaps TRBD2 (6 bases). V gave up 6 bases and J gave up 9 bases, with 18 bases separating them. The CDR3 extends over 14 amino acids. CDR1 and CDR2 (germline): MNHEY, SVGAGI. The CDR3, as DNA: TGTGCCAGCAGAGCGGGCTCTGGGCGTGGTGAGCAGTTCTTC. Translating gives CASRAGSGRGEQFF.

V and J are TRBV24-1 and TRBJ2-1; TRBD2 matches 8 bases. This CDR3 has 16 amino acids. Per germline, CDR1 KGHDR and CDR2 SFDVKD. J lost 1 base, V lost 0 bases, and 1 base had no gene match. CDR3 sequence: CATSDLTSGSYNEQFF. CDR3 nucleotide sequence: TGTGCCACCAGTGATTTGACTAGCGGATCCTACAATGAGCAGTTCTTC.

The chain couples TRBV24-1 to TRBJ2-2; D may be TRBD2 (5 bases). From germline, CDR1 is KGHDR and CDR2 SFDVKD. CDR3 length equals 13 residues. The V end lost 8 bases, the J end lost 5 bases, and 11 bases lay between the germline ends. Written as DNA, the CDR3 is TGTGCCACCACGCGAAGAGGGACCGGGGAGCTGTTTTTT. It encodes CATTRRGTGELFF.

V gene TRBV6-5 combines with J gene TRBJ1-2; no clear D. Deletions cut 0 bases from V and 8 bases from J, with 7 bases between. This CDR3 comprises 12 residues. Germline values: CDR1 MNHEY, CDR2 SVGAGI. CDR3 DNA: TGTGCCAGCAGTTACTCCGGGGTAGGCTACACCTTC. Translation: CASSYSGVGYTF.

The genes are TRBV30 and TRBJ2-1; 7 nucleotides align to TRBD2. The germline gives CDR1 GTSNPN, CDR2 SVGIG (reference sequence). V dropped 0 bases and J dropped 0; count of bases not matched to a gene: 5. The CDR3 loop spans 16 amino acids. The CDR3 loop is CAWSVLGGSSYNEQFF. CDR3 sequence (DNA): TGTGCCTGGAGTGTATTGGGGGGGAGCTCCTACAATGAGCAGTTCTTC.

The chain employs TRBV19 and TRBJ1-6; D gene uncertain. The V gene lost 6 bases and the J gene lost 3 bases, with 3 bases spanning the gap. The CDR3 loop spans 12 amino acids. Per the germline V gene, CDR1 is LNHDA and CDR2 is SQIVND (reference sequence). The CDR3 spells CASRRYNSPLHF. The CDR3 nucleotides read TGTGCCAGTAGGCGCTATAATTCACCCCTCCACTTT.

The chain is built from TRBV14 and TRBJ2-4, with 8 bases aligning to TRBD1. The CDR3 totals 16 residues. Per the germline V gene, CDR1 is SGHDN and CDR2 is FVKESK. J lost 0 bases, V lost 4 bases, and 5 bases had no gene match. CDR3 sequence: CASSPGQGLAKNIQYF. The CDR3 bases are TGTGCCAGCAGCCCCGGACAGGGACTAGCCAAAAACATTCAGTACTTC. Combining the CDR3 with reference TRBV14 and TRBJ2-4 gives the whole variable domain EAGVTQFPSHSVIEKGQTVTLRCDPISGHDNLYWYRRVMGKEIKFLLHFVKESKQDESGMPNNRFLAERTGGTYSTLKVQPAELEDSGVYFCASSPGQGLAKNIQYFGAGTRLSVL.

CDR3 amino acids: CASSKRGGREAGELFF. The CDR3 DNA is TGTGCCAGCAGCAAAAGGGGCGGGAGGGAGGCCGGGGAGCTGTTTTTT. V and J are TRBV21-1 and TRBJ2-2; no check of the table's D call, TRBD2, against the DNA was made. TRBV21-1 is noted as a pseudogene. This CDR3 contains 16 residues.